This TCR beta chain was recovered during a study of shared clonotypes between healthy human individuals (dated by TCRdb to the early 2020s). Background on the whole study: The cohort comprised a couple of women and three men aged 18 to 49 years. For each donor, three plates each were used for CD4 naive and CD4 memory, two plates were used for CD8 naive, and one plate was used for CD8 memory. To estimate repertoire size and how much clonotype sharing occurs between individuals, the study deeply sequenced the blood TCR repertoires of about five healthy adults. Each donor's leukapheresis produced roughly between roughly 0.9 and 9 billion PBMCs. Libraries were prepared and TCR repertoires were sequenced by different laboratories using diverse techniques, in order to increase sequencing depth and limit assay-specific biases. Study-wide findings and limitations: Compared with non-shared clonotypes, the clonotypes found in all four sorted-subset donors had higher generation probabilities. Sharing across a few donors was observed for approximately 5% of naive CD4, about 3.2% of naive CD8, about 2.3% of memory CD4, and around 0.42% of memory CD8 clonotypes. Incomplete sequencing was indicated by rarefaction of sorted-subset datasets, despite the large sequencing depth. Sampling was limited to blood, and TCR repertoires in tissue likely differ from TCR repertoires in blood. Based on pairwise subsampling, the degree of clonotype sharing among donors was expected to be affected by sequencing depth. The small number of donors limited the genetic and exposure-history diversity represented. Estimated clonotype richness was generally larger for naive than for memory subsets.

Worth noting for this clone: It has no known antigen specificity. Base quality data are lacking; no much larger clone is found one base away.

CD8 naive samples were obtained by positive selection for CCR7 among CD45RO-negative cells, yielding a CD45RA+CCR7+ population from which TemRA cells were excluded. Donors were healthy HIV-negative adults with no recently reported acute infections or vaccinations. All donors were Caucasian adults living in Nashville, Tennessee, USA. Blood was obtained by leukapheresis, after which PBMCs were separated by Ficoll-Histopaque density gradient centrifugation and cryopreserved in liquid nitrogen vapor phase. Purity and quantity of every magnetically sorted T cell population were checked by analytical flow cytometry. Genomic DNA was isolated from each sorted fraction and quantified by UV absorbance on a Nanodrop 2000c. TCR CDR3 regions were amplified from genomic DNA by multiplex PCR using the deep immunoSEQ assay. For each cell subset, the extracted genomic DNA was distributed evenly across all wells of several immunoSEQ 96-well plates, and each plate served as one replicate. For sorted subsets, each replicate PCR was loaded with around 220 ng genomic DNA, equivalent to 25,000 to 35,000 T cell genomes. Purified libraries were measured with a Qubit 3.0 fluorometer, size-checked on a Bioanalyzer 2100, and measured again with the KAPA Library Quantification kit. A separate single-read 150-cycle Illumina NextSeq 550 flow cell was used to sequence each immunoSEQ 96-well plate. As for the original processing: Because the immunoSEQ output included only junctional sequences and no quality scores, the filtering could not be the same as the filtering used for full-length reads. To assign V/J genes and CDR3, sequences were annotated against IMGT germline references using PyIR, a Python wrapper for IgBLAST v1.9. Reads were removed for weak V/J assignments (E-value above 1e-6), missing CDR3, stop codons, out-of-frame junctions, or ambiguous translated residues. V3J clonotypes were defined by identical inferred V gene, J gene, and CDR3 amino acid sequence. Percentage overlap between repertoires was calculated by dividing the number of shared unique clonotypes by the size of the smaller repertoire. Richness of each repertoire was evaluated using RTK rarefaction, the Chao1 estimator, and Recon v2.1 estimates of unobserved clonotypes. Generation probabilities were computed with OLGA for all TCRbeta clonotypes obtained by the gDNA method from several donors. The immuneACCESS repertoire file appears here via TCRdb, limited to in-frame rearrangements. These files lack a portion of the clones; in checked studies, under half of the deficit traces to unresolved V genes, and the cause of the others is not known. V, J and clone size are taken as reported in that table, and D and trimming were inferred from the DNA itself. For this sample there are around 580,000 clones; roughly 98% appear just once. Approximately 0.3% of the sample is taken by the ten largest.

Taken from the germline V gene (reference sequence), the CDR1 and CDR2 loops are MNHEY and SMNVEV. The CDR3 has 15 amino acids, counting the end cysteine and phenylalanine. Only the CDR3 DNA is retained, 45 bases long and in frame from the first base. Unmatched junction bases come to 0, with V trimmed by 2 bases and J by 0 bases. Sequenced sample: naive CD8+ T cells sorted from blood. The intended sense of this specimen's cell subset or site label: CD45RA+CCR7+. The clonotype originates from a man aged 30 to 39 in good health. The chain joins TRBV27 to TRBJ1-5; 8 bases in the junction line up with TRBD1. The DNA sequence is given as TGTGCCAGCAGTTTAGGACAGGGTAGCAATCAGCCCCAGCATTTT. It is translated as CASSLGQGSNQPQHF.